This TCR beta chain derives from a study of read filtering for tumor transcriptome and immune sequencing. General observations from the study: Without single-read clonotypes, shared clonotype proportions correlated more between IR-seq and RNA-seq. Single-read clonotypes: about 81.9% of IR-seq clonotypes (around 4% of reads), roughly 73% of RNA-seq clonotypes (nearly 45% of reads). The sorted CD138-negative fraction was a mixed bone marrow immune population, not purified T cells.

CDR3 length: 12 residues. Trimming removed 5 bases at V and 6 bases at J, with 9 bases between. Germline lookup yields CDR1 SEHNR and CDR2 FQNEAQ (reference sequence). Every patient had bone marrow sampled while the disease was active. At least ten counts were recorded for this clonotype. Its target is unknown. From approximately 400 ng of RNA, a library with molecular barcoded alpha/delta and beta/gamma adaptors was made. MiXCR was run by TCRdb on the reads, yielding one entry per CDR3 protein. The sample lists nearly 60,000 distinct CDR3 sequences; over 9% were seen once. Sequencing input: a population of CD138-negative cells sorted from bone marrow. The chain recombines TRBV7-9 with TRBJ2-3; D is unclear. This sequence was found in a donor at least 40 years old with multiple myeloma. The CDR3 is CASSPRSDTQYF. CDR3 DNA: TGTGCCAGCAGCCCTCGGTCTGATACGCAGTATTTT.